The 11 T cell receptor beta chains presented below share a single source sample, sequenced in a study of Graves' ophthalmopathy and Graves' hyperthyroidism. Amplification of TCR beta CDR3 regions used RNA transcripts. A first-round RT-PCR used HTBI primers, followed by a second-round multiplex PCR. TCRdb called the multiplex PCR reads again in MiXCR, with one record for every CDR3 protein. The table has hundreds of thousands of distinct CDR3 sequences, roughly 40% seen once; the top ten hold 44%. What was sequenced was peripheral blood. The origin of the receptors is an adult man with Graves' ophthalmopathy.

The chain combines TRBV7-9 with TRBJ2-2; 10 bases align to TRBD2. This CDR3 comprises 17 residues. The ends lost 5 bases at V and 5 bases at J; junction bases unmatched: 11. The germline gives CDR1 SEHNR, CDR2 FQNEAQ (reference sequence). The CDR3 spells CASSQDPPSGSTGELFF. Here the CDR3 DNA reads TGTGCCAGCAGCCAAGATCCCCCTAGCGGGAGTACCGGGGAGCTGTTTTTT.

The CDR3, as DNA: TGCAGTGCTAGAGCAGCTAGCGGTTCATACCAAGAGACCCAGTACTTC. As protein: CSARAASGSYQETQYF. The chain couples TRBV20-1 to TRBJ2-5, with 7 bases that match TRBD2. The CDR3 totals 16 residues. The junction had 8 bases not matched to a gene; V was cut back by 1 base and J by 0 bases. Germline lookup yields CDR1 DFQATT and CDR2 SNEGSKA (reference sequence).

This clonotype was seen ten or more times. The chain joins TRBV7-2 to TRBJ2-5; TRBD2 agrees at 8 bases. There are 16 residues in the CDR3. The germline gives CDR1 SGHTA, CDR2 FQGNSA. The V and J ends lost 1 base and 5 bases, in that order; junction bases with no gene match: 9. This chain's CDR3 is CASSLEPGGARETQYF. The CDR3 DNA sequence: TGTGCCAGCAGCTTAGAGCCGGGAGGGGCACGCGAGACCCAGTACTTC.

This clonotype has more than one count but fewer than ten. Written as DNA, the CDR3 is TGTGCTAGTGGAGACTCAGGGGGGGGCGAGCAGTACTTC. It yields the protein CASGDSGGGEQYF. The chain uses TRBV12-5 and TRBJ2-7; D may match TRBD1 or TRBD2 (7 bases each). Germline CDR1 reads LGHNT; CDR2 reads FRNRAP. Trimming stripped 6 bases from V and 6 bases from J, with 15 bases between. The CDR3 is 13 residues long.

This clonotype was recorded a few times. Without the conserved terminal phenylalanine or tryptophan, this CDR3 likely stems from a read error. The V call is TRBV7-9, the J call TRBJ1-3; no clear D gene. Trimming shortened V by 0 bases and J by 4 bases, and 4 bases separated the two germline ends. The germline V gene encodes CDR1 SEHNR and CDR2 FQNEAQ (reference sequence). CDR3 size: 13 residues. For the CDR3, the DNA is TGTGCCAGCAGCTTAGCTTCAGGAAACACCATATATCTT. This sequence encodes CASSLASGNTIYL.

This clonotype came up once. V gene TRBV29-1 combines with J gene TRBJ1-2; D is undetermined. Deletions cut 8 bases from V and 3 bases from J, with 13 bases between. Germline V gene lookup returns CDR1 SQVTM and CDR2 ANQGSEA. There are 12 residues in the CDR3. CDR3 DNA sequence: TGCAGCAGTCAACCCGGTGACTATGGCTACACCTTC. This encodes CSSQPGDYGYTF.

CDR3 DNA: TGTGCCAGCAGCCCACGGGACCGAAAAGTGGAGACCCAGTACTTC. This codes for CASSPRDRKVETQYF. The chain uses TRBV2 and TRBJ2-5; D possibly uses TRBD1 or TRBD2 (5 bases each). The CDR3 extends over 15 amino acids. In germline, CDR1 is SNHLY, CDR2 FYNNEI. Trimming shortened V by 6 bases and J by 5 bases, and 19 bases separated the two germline ends.

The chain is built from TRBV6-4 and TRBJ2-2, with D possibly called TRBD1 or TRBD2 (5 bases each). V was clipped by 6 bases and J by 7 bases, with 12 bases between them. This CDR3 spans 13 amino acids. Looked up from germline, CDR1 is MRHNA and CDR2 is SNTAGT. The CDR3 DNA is TGTGCCAGCAGCCAAGAGGGGATCGGGGAGCTGTTTTTT. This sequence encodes CASSQEGIGELFF.

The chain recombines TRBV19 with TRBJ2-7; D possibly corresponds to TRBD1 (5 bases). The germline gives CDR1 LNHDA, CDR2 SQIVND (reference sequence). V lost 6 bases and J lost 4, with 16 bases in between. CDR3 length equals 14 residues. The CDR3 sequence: CASSPRQNLYEQYF. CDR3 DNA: TGTGCCAGTAGCCCAAGACAGAACCTGTACGAGCAGTACTTC. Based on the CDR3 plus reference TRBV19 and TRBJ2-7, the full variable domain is DGGITQSPKYLFRKEGQNVTLSCEQNLNHDAMYWYRQDPGQGLRLIYYSQIVNDFQKGDIAEGYSVSREKKESFPLTVTSAQKNPTAFYLCASSPRQNLYEQYFGPGTRLTVT.

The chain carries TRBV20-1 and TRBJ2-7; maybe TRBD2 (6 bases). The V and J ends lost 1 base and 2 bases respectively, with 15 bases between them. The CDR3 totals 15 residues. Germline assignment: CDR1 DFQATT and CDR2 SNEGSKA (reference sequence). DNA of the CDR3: TGCAGTGCTAGAGTTCAATCGGGGGATCCCTACGAGCAGTACTTC. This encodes CSARVQSGDPYEQYF.

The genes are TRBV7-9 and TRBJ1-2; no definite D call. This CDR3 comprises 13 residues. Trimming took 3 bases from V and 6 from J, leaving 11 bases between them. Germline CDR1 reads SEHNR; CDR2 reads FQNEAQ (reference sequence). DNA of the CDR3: TGTGCCAGCAGCTTGGACGCGGTAGATGGCTACACCTTC. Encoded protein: CASSLDAVDGYTF.